This T cell receptor beta chain was identified during a study of T cell changes during pregnancy in multiple sclerosis. The length of the CDR3 is 14 residues. CDR1 and CDR2 (germline): MNHEY, SVGAGI. Trimming shortened V by 8 bases and J by 6 bases, and 16 bases separated the two germline ends. Sequencing used immunoSEQ multiplex PCR; TCRdb keeps in-frame clones, though not all of them. The data contain tens of thousands of clones, roughly nine tenths of them seen just once; the ten biggest clones take up 0.6% to 0.85%. The rearrangement uses TRBV6-5 and TRBJ2-2, with D possibly matching TRBD2 (6 bases). The sequence was obtained from a female donor in good health, enrolled as a control in a pregnancy study. Sequences were derived from CD4+ T cells from peripheral blood mononuclear cells, sampled in the third trimester of pregnancy. CDR3 residues: CASGGSSTSGELFF. CDR3 DNA: TGTGCCAGCGGAGGGTCCTCGACTTCCGGGGAGCTGTTTTTT.